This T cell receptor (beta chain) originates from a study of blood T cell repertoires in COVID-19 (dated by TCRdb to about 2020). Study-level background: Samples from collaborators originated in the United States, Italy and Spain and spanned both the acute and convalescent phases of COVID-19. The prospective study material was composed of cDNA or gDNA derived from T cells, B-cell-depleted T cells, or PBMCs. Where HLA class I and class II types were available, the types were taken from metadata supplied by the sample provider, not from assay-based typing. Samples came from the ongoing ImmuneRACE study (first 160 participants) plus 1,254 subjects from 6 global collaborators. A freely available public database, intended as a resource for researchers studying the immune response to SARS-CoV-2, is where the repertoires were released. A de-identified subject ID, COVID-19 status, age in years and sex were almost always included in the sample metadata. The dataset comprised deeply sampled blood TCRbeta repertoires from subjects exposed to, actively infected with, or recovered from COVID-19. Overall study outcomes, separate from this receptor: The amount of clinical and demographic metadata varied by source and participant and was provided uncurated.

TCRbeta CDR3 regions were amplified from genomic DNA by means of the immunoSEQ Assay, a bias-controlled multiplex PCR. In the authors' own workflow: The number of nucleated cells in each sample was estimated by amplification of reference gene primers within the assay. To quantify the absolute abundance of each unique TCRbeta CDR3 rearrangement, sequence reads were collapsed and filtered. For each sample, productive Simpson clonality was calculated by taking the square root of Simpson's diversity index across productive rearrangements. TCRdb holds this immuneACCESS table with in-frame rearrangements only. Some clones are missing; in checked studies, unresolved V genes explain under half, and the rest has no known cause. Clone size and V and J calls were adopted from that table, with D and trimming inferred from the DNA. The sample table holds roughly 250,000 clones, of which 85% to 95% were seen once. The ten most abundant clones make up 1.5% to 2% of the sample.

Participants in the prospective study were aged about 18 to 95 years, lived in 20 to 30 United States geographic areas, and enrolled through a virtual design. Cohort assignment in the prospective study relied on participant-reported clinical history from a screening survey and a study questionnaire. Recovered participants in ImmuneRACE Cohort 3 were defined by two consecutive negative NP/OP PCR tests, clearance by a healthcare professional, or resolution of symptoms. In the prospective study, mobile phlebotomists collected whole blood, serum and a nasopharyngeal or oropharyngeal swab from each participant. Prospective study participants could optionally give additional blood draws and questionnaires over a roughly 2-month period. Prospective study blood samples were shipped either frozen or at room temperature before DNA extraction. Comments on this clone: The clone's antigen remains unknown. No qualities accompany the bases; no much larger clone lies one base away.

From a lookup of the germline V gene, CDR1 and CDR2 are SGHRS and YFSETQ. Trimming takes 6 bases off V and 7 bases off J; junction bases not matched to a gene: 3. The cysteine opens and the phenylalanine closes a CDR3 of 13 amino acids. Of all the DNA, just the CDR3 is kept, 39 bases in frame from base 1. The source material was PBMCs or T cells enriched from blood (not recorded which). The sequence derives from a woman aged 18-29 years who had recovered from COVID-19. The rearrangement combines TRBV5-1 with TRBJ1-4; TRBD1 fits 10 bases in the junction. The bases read TGCGCCAGCACCAGGGACAGGGGTGAAAAACTGTTTTTT. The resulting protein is CASTRDRGEKLFF.